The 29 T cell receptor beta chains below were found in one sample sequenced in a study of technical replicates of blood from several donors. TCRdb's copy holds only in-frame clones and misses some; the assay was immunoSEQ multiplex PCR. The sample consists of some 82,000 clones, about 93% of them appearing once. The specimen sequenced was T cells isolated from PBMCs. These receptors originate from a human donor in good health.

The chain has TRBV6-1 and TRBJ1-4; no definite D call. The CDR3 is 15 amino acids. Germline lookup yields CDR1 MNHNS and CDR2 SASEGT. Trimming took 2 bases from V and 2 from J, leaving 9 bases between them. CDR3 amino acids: CASSEIVVTNEKLFF. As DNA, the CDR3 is TGTGCCAGCAGTGAAATAGTAGTGACTAATGAAAAACTGTTTTTT.

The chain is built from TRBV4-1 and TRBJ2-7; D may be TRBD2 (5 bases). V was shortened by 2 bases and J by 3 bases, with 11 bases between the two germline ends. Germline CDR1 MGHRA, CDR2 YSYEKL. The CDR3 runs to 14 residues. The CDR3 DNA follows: TGCGCCAGCAGCCAATTGGACGGAGGCTACGAGCAGTACTTC. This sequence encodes CASSQLDGGYEQYF.

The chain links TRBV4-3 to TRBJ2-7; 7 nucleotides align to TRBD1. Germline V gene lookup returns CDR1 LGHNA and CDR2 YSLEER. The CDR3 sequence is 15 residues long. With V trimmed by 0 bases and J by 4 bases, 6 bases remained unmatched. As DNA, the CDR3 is TGCGCCAGCAGCCAAGATATCCGGGACAGTTACGAGCAGTACTTC. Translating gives CASSQDIRDSYEQYF.

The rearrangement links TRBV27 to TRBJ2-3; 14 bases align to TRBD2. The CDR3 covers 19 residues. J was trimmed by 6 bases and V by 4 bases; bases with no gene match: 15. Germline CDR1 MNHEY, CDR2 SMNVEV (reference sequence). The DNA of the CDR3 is TGTGCCAGCAGTTCCCACCGCCTGACTAGCGGGAGGGCCATCGATACGCAGTATTTT. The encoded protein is CASSSHRLTSGRAIDTQYF.

The CDR3 DNA is TGTGCCACTAGCCGGGAGGGGGAGCATCAGCCCCAGCATTTT. Its translation is CATSREGEHQPQHF. This chain connects TRBV10-3 to TRBJ1-5; TRBD1 is a possible D gene (6 bases). V was clipped by 10 bases and J by 5 bases, with 18 bases between them. This CDR3 has 14 amino acids. Germline-derived CDR1 and CDR2 are ENHRY and SYGVKD.

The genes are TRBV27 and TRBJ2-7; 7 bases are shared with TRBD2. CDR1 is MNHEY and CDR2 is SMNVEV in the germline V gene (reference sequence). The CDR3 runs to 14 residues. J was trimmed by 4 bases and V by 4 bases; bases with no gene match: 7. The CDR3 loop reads CASSWAGEGYEQYF. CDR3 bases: TGTGCCAGCAGTTGGGCGGGAGAAGGGTACGAGCAGTACTTC.

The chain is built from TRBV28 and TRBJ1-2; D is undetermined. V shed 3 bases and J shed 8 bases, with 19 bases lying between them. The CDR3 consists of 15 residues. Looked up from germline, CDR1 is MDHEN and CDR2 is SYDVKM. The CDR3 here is CASSFSSGGRGGYTF. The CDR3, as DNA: TGTGCCAGCAGTTTCTCGTCTGGAGGACGCGGCGGCTACACCTTC.

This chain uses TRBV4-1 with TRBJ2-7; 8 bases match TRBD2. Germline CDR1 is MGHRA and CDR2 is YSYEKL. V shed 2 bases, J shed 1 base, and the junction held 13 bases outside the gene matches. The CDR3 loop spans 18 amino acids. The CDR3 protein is CASSQRPLLAEGSYEQYF. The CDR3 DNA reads TGCGCCAGCAGCCAAAGGCCCCTACTAGCGGAGGGGTCCTACGAGCAGTACTTC.

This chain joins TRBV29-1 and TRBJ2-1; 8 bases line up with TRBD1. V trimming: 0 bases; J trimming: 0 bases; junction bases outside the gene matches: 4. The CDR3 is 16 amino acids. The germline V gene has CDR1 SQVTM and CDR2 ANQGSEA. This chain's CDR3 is CSVEDRDRSSYNEQFF. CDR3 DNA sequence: TGCAGCGTTGAAGATCGGGACAGGAGCTCCTACAATGAGCAGTTCTTC.

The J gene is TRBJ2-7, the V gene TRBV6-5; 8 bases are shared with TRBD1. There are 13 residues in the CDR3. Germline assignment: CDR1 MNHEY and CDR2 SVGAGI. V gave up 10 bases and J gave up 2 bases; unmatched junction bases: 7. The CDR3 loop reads CATWTGLTYEQYF. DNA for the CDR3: TGTGCCACCTGGACAGGGCTAACCTACGAGCAGTACTTC.

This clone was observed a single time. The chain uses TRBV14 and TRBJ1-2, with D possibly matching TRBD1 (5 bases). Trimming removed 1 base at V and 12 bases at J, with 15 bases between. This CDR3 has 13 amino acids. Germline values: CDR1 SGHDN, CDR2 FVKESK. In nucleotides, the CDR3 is TGTGCCAGCAGCCAAGGCCTAGGTCAAGGGGACACCTTC. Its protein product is CASSQGLGQGDTF.

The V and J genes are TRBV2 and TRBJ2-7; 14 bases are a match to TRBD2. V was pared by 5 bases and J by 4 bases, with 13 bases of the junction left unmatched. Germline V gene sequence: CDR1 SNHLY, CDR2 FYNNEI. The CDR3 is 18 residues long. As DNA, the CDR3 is TGTGCCAGCAGTACCGGGACTAGCGGGAGCTTAGTAGGTTACGAGCAGTACTTC. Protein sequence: CASSTGTSGSLVGYEQYF. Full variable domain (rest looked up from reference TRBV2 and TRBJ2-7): EPEVTQTPSHQVTQMGQEVILRCVPISNHLYFYWYRQILGQKVEFLVSFYNNEISEKSEIFDDQFSVERPDGSNFTLKIRSTKLEDSAMYFCASSTGTSGSLVGYEQYFGPGTRLTVT.

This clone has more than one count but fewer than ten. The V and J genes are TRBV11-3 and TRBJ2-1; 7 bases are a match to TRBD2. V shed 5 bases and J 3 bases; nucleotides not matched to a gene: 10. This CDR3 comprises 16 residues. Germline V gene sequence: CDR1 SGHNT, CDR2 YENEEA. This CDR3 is CASSNRAGVGYNEQFF. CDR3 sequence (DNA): TGTGCCAGCAGCAATCGGGCGGGAGTCGGCTACAATGAGCAGTTCTTC.

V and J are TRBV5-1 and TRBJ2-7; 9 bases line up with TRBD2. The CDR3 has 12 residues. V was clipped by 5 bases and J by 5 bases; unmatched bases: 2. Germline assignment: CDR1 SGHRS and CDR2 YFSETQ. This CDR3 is CASSAGGHEQYF. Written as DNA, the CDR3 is TGCGCCAGCAGTGCGGGGGGGCACGAGCAGTACTTC.

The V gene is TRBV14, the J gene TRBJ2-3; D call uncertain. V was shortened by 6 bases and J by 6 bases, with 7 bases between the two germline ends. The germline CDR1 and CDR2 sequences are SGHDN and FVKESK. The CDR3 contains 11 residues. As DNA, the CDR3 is TGTGCCAGCAGGGGCTGGGATACGCAGTATTTT. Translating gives CASRGWDTQYF.

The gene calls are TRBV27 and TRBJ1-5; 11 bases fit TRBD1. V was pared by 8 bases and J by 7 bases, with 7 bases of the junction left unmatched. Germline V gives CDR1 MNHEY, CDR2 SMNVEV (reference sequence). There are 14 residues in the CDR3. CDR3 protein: CASGRTGGRQPQHF. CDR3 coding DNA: TGTGCCAGCGGCCGGACAGGGGGCAGACAGCCCCAGCATTTT.

CDR3 amino acids: CASSYFGDTQYF. The CDR3, as DNA: TGTGCCAGCAGTTACTTCGGGGATACGCAGTATTTT. J is TRBJ2-3 and V is TRBV6-5; no reliable D call. This CDR3 has 12 residues. With 1 base removed from V and 6 bases from J, the gap between germline ends came to 5 bases. CDR1 is MNHEY and CDR2 is SVGAGI in the germline V gene.

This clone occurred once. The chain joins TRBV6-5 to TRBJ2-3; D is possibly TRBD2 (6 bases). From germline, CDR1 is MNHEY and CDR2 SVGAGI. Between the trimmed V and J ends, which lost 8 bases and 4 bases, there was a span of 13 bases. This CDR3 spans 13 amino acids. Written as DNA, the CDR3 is TGTGCCAGCTTAGGCGGGACGCCAGATACGCAGTATTTT. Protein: CASLGGTPDTQYF.

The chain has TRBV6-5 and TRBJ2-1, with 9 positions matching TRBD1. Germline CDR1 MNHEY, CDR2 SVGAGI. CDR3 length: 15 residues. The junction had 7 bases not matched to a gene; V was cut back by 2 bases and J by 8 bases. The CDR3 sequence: CASSYPGTGSHEQFF. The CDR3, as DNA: TGTGCCAGCAGTTACCCCGGGACAGGGTCCCATGAGCAGTTCTTC.

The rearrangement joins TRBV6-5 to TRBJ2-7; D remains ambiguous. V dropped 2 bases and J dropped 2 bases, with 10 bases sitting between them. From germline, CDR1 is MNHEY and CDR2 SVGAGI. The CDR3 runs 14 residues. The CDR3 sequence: CASSYGKITYEQYF. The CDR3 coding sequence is TGTGCCAGCAGTTACGGCAAAATAACCTACGAGCAGTACTTC.

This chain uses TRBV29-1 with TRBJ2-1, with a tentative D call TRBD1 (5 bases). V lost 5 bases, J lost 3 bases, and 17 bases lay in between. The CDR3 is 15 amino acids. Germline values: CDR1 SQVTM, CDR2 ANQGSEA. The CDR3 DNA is TGCAGCGTTAACAGGCCTCCACCATTCTACAATGAGCAGTTCTTC. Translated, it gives CSVNRPPPFYNEQFF.

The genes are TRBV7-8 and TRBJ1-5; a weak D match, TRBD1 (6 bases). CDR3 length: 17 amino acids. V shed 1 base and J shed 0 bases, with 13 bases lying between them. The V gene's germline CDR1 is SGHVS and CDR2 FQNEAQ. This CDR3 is CASSLGQGSNSNQPQHF. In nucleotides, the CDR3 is TGTGCCAGCAGCTTAGGCCAGGGGTCGAATAGCAATCAGCCCCAGCATTTT.

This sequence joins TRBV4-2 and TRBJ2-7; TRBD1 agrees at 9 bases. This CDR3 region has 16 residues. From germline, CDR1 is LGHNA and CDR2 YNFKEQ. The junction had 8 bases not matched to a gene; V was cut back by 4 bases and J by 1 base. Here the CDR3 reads CASSLTAGTGSYEQYF. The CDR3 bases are TGTGCCAGCAGCCTTACAGCCGGGACAGGGTCCTACGAGCAGTACTTC.

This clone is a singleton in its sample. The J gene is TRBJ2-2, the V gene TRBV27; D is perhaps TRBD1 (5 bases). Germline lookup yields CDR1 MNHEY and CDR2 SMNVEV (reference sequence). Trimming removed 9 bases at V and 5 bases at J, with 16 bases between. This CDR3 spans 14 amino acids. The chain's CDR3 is CASSAMGQTGELFF. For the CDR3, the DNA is TGTGCCAGTTCGGCGATGGGGCAAACCGGGGAGCTGTTTTTT.

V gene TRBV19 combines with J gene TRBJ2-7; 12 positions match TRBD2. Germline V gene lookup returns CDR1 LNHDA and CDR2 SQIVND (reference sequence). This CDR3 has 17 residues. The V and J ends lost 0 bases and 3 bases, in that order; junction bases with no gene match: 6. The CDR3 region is CASSIELAGGPRYEQYF. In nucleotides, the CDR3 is TGTGCCAGTAGTATAGAACTAGCGGGAGGACCACGCTACGAGCAGTACTTC.

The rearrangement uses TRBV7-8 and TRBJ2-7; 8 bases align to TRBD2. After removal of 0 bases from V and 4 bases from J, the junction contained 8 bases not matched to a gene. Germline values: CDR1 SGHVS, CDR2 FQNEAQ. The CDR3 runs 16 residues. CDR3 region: CASSLAKTSGRYEQYF. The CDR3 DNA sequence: TGTGCCAGCAGCTTAGCGAAAACTAGCGGTCGTTACGAGCAGTACTTC.

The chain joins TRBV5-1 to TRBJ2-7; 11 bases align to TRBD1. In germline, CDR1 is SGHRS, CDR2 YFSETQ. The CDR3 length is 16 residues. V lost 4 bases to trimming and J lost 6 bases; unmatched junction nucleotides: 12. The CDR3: CASSPLRDRGVGEQYF. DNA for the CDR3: TGCGCCAGCAGCCCACTCCGGGACAGGGGGGTAGGCGAGCAGTACTTC.

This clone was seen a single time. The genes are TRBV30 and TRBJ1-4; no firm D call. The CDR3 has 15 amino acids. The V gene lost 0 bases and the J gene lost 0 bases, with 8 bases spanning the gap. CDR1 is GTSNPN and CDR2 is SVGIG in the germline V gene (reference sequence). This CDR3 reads CAWSVLTTTNEKLFF. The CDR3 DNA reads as TGTGCCTGGAGTGTATTAACAACAACTAATGAAAAACTGTTTTTT.

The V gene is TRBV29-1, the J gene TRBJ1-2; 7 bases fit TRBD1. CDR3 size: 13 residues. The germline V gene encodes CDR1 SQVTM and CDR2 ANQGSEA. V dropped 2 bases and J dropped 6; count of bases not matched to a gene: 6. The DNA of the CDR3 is TGCAGCGTTGAACCGACAGGGCCCCATGGCTACACCTTC. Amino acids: CSVEPTGPHGYTF.